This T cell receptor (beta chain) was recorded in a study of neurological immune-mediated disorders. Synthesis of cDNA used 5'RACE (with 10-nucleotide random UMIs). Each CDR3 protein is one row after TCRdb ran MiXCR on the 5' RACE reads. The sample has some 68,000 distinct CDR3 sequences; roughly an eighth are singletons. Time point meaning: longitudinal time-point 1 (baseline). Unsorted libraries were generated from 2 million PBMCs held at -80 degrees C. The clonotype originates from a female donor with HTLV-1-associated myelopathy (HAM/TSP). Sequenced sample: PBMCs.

Written as DNA, the CDR3 is TGTGCCAGCAGCTTAGGGACAGAGAAGCAGTACTTC. Protein sequence: CASSLGTEKQYF. This sequence joins TRBV5-4 and TRBJ2-7; 7 bases map to TRBD1. Germline assignment: CDR1 SGHNT and CDR2 YYREEE (reference sequence). This CDR3 contains 12 residues. Trimming removed 2 bases from V and 8 bases from J; junction bases left unmatched: 4.